Below, 30 T cell receptor beta chains from the same sample are listed, as sequenced in a study of blood T cells in healthy people across ages (dated by TCRdb to 2015 to 2017). Libraries were constructed by 5' RACE. Sequencing was performed on an Illumina HiSeq 2500. The second PCR ran for about 6 to 12 cycles and used a J-beta primer mix along with a sample-barcoded 5' primer. Starting from the raw public reads, TCRdb applied fastp trimming at Q25, assembled clones with MiXCR and retained in-frame beta chains. One record per CDR3 amino acid sequence lists the most common genes and DNA. A total of around 670,000 distinct CDR3 sequences appear in this sample, about 30% of them only once. Of the sample, less than 20% is held by the ten largest clones. The sequenced material came from blood. These receptors came from a woman of 80 years or more in good health.

This clonotype was detected only a few times. A junction boundary mismatches the germline segment, possibly from a read error. The chain combines TRBV27 with TRBJ2-7; no firm D call. The germline CDR1 and CDR2 sequences are MNHEY and SMNVEV (reference sequence). This CDR3 has 15 amino acids. The CDR3 reads CASSLTQASHYGQYF. The DNA of the CDR3 is TGTGCCAGCAGTCTGACTCAGGCGTCGCACTACGGGCAGTACTTC.

This clonotype was counted ten times or more. The chain uses TRBV4-3 and TRBJ2-7; 8 nucleotides align to TRBD1. The CDR3 length is 14 residues. V dropped 3 bases and J dropped 5; count of bases not matched to a gene: 6. The V gene's germline CDR1 is LGHNA and CDR2 YSLEER. CDR3 coding DNA: TGCGCCAGCAGCCACTCGGGACAGGTGGACGAGCAGTACTTC. It translates to CASSHSGQVDEQYF.

A word on this clonotype: A much larger clone differs from this one at a single base, so this may be a read error. CDR3 amino acids: CASSLSRLGWDYTF. DNA for the CDR3: TGCGCCAGCAGCTTGTCCAGGCTGGGATGGGACTACACCTTC. The chain combines TRBV5-1 with TRBJ1-2; D is ambiguous. The germline V and J ends were trimmed by 1 base and 10 bases, with 17 bases remaining between them. CDR3 length: 14 residues. Germline assignment: CDR1 SGHRS and CDR2 YFSETQ.

This clonotype was picked up many times. The V and J genes are TRBV20-1 and TRBJ2-3; 9 nucleotides line up with TRBD2. CDR3 length: 15 residues. J gave up 2 bases and V 4 bases, and 7 bases lay outside the gene matches. Germline values: CDR1 DFQATT, CDR2 SNEGSKA (reference sequence). CDR3 nucleotides: TGCAGTGCTAACGCGGGGGGGCCCGTCACAGATACGCAGTATTTT. Protein product: CSANAGGPVTDTQYF.

This clonotype was seen at least ten times. The gene calls are TRBV30 and TRBJ2-3; D gene ambiguous. Trimming took off 0 bases at V and 1 base at J, with 8 bases between the two ends. The germline V gene encodes CDR1 GTSNPN and CDR2 SVGIG (reference sequence). CDR3 length: 14 residues. The CDR3 loop is CAWSVRRGTDTQYF. The CDR3 bases are TGTGCCTGGAGTGTACGAAGAGGCACAGATACGCAGTATTTT.

This clonotype was observed a few times. The gene calls are TRBV6-6 and TRBJ1-6; unclear D gene. The CDR3 runs 15 residues. Trimming pared 2 bases from V and 7 bases from J, leaving 12 bases between. Germline CDR1 is MNHNY and CDR2 is SVGAGI (reference sequence). CDR3 coding DNA: TGTGCCAGCAGTTACATTTCACCCGAGAATTCACCCCTCCACTTT. Encoded protein: CASSYISPENSPLHF.

This rearrangement joins TRBV6-5 to TRBJ1-1; 7 positions match TRBD1. This CDR3 spans 13 amino acids. Germline-derived CDR1 and CDR2 are MNHEY and SVGAGI. V shed 7 bases, J shed 10 bases, and the junction held 12 bases outside the gene matches. The CDR3 DNA sequence: TGTGCCAGCATCCAAGGAGGGGGCGGGGGAGCTTTCTTT. Translating it yields CASIQGGGGGAFF.

With regard to this clonotype: A read error may account for a junction end that differs from germline. The chain employs TRBV7-6 and TRBJ2-4, with TRBD1 identical over 7 bases. Near its end, the DNA agrees better with TRBJ2-7, so the J call may be wrong. Germline V gene lookup returns CDR1 SGHVS and CDR2 FNYEAQ. This CDR3 is 15 amino acids long. The DNA of the CDR3 is TGTGCCTGCAGCCCTCCCGGGACAGAGACATACGAGCAGTACTTC. Translating gives CACSPPGTETYEQYF.

This rearrangement joins TRBV5-1 to TRBJ2-5, with 8 bases lining up with TRBD2. V was pared by 0 bases and J by 5 bases, with 12 bases of the junction left unmatched. The CDR3 covers 17 residues. Germline loops: CDR1 SGHRS, CDR2 YFSETQ. The CDR3 here is CASSLGDGGAVEETQYF. The CDR3 nucleotides are TGCGCCAGCAGCTTGGGAGACGGGGGGGCTGTGGAGGAGACCCAGTACTTC.

This clonotype was counted only a few times. The gene calls are TRBV7-2 and TRBJ2-2; 7 bases agree with TRBD2. The CDR3 has 15 amino acids. After removal of 5 bases from V and 2 bases from J, the junction contained 5 bases not matched to a gene. CDR1 SGHTA and CDR2 FQGNSA come from the germline V gene. The chain's CDR3 is CASSPGGGNTGELFF. CDR3 sequence (DNA): TGTGCCAGCAGCCCTGGGGGGGGTAACACCGGGGAGCTGTTTTTT.

This clonotype was observed at least ten times. J is TRBJ1-5 and V is TRBV7-9; D is ambiguous. CDR3 size: 14 residues. Trimming cost V 5 bases and J 7 bases, with 15 bases left between them. The germline V gene has CDR1 SEHNR and CDR2 FQNEAQ (reference sequence). The CDR3 loop reads CASSAPGFGQPQHF. CDR3 coding DNA: TGTGCCAGCAGCGCGCCCGGGTTCGGCCAGCCCCAGCATTTT. Complete variable domain (other parts from reference TRBV7-9 and TRBJ1-5): DTGVSQNPRHKITKRGQNVTFRCDPISEHNRLYWYRQTLGQGPEFLTYFQNEAQLEKSRLLSDRFSAERPKGSFSTLEIQRTEQGDSAMYLCASSAPGFGQPQHFGDGTRLSIL.

The sample holds many counts of this clonotype. This sequence joins TRBV5-6 and TRBJ1-2; 10 nucleotides line up with TRBD1. CDR3 length: 15 amino acids. CDR1 is SGHDT and CDR2 is YYEEEE in the germline V gene. V was clipped by 4 bases and J by 3 bases; unmatched bases: 6. In nucleotides, the CDR3 is TGTGCCAGCAGCCCGTCTGGACAGGGGGACTATGGCTACACCTTC. It codes for CASSPSGQGDYGYTF.

The chain joins TRBV7-9 to TRBJ2-1; TRBD1 matches at 8 bases. This CDR3 region has 16 residues. V trimming: 6 bases; J trimming: 8 bases; junction bases outside the gene matches: 15. Germline CDR1 SEHNR, CDR2 FQNEAQ (reference sequence). As DNA, the CDR3 is TGTGCCAGCAGTCGGTTTCGGGACAGGTCGATTCATGAGCAGTTCTTC. Translated, it gives CASSRFRDRSIHEQFF.

V usage is TRBV20-1 and J usage is TRBJ2-7, with D unresolved. Germline V CDR1 and CDR2: DFQATT, SNEGSKA (reference sequence). CDR3 size: 11 residues. The V end was cut by 3 bases, the J end by 4 bases, with 7 bases between. In DNA form, the CDR3 reads TGCAGTGCTAGGGAGATTTACGAGCAGTACGTC. Translated: CSAREIYEQYV.

This clonotype was counted many times. J is TRBJ2-7 and V is TRBV5-1, with TRBD1 matching 9 bases. The CDR3 spans 14 residues. The germline CDR1 and CDR2 sequences are SGHRS and YFSETQ. Unmatched junction bases numbered 6, after V lost 7 bases and J lost 1 base. The CDR3 sequence is CASLPTGGSYEQYF. The CDR3 DNA is TGCGCCAGCCTCCCGACAGGGGGATCCTACGAGCAGTACTTC. Full variable domain (rest looked up from reference TRBV5-1 and TRBJ2-7): KAGVTQTPRYLIKTRGQQVTLSCSPISGHRSVSWYQQTPGQGLQFLFEYFSETQRNKGNFPGRFSGRQFSNSRSEMNVSTLELGDSALYLCASLPTGGSYEQYFGPGTRLTVT.

The chain carries TRBV29-1 and TRBJ1-2; D is ambiguous. Looked up from germline, CDR1 is SQVTM and CDR2 is ANQGSEA. The CDR3 extends over 11 amino acids. The V gene lost 6 bases and the J gene lost 8 bases, with 13 bases spanning the gap. CDR3 amino acids: CSVLGLEGYTF. The CDR3 nucleotides are TGCAGCGTATTGGGCCTGGAGGGCTACACCTTC.

Points on this clonotype: With a much larger clone just one base away, this may be a read error. This sequence joins TRBV5-1 and TRBJ2-5; 10 positions match TRBD2. Germline trimming cut 0 bases from V and 11 bases from J; bases unmatched to any gene: 10. Germline V gives CDR1 SGHRS, CDR2 YFSETQ. The CDR3 totals 15 residues. The CDR3 DNA reads TGCGCCAGCAGCTTGGTTAGCGGGGGGCTGCGTGAGCAGTACTTC. Its protein product is CASSLVSGGLREQYF.

CDR3 loop: CSANRGLSCGYTF. The CDR3 coding sequence is TGCAGTGCTAACAGGGGGCTTAGCTGTGGCTACACCTTC. The chain recombines TRBV20-1 with TRBJ1-2, with 9 positions matching TRBD1. The CDR3 totals 13 residues. J lost 7 bases, V lost 4 bases, and 7 bases had no gene match. The germline CDR1 and CDR2 sequences are DFQATT and SNEGSKA (reference sequence).

This clonotype was seen a few times. Sequence at one end of the junction differs from germline and may be a read error. This chain joins TRBV30 and TRBJ2-3, with D perhaps TRBD2 (6 bases). This CDR3 has 14 residues. Germline V lookup: CDR1 GTSNPN, CDR2 SVGIG (reference sequence). CDR3 sequence: CAWKGGGEADTQYF. DNA of the CDR3: TGTGCTTGGAAGGGTGGCGGGGAGGCAGATACGCAGTATTTT. The full variable domain, with the rest looked up from reference TRBV30 and TRBJ2-3, is SQTIHQWPATLVQPVGSPLSLECTVEGTSNPNLYWYRQAAGRGLQLLFYSVGIGQISSEVPQNLSASRPQDRQFILSSKKLLLSDSGFYLCAWKGGGEADTQYFGPGTRLTVL.

As regards this clonotype: One end of the junction fails to match germline, which may point to a read error. The rearrangement links TRBV4-2 to TRBJ2-1; D is undetermined. CDR1 is LGHNA, CDR2 YNFKEQ, per germline. This CDR3 comprises 14 residues. CDR3 in DNA: TGTGCCAGCAACCAAGATGCCATTTACAATGGGCAGTTCTTC. Protein: CASNQDAIYNGQFF.

This clonotype appeared a few times. This sequence joins TRBV30 and TRBJ1-2; TRBD1 might be the D (6 bases). The CDR3 has 16 amino acids. V lost 2 bases and J lost 6, with 22 bases in between. The V gene's germline CDR1 is GTSNPN and CDR2 SVGIG (reference sequence). CDR3 protein: CAWSPPGGGARDGYTF. As DNA, the CDR3 is TGTGCCTGGAGTCCCCCGGGAGGGGGGGCGCGGGATGGCTACACCTTC.

The gene calls are TRBV12-5 and TRBJ1-6; unclear D gene. The CDR3 is made up of 15 amino acids. V was cut by 1 base and J by 5 bases, with 9 bases left in between. The germline V gene encodes CDR1 LGHNT and CDR2 FRNRAP. CDR3 sequence (DNA): TGTGCTAGTGGTTTGGATAAAAAAAATAATTCACCCCTCCACTTT. Its translation: CASGLDKKNNSPLHF.

This clonotype has at least ten counts. The chain uses TRBV20-1 and TRBJ2-3; 12 nucleotides agree with TRBD2. CDR3 length: 17 residues. J gave up 4 bases and V 1 base, and 9 bases lay outside the gene matches. Germline CDR1 is DFQATT and CDR2 is SNEGSKA (reference sequence). The CDR3 DNA sequence: TGCAGTGCTAGAGCCCCCGCTAGCGGGGGGGCCCCAGATACGCAGTATTTT. Its translation: CSARAPASGGAPDTQYF.

This chain connects TRBV7-9 to TRBJ2-3; D perhaps matches TRBD1 (6 bases). Trimming left V 7 bases short and J 6 bases short, with 14 bases between. Germline CDR1 is SEHNR and CDR2 is FQNEAQ (reference sequence). CDR3 length equals 13 residues. In nucleotides, the CDR3 is TGTGCCAGCATCCACAGGGTCTGGGATACGCAGTATTTT. Its translation: CASIHRVWDTQYF.

This clonotype was seen ten or more times. This chain connects TRBV12-3 or TRBV12-4 to TRBJ1-5, with TRBD1 matching over 7 bases. The CDR3 is made up of 13 amino acids. The V segment lost 6 bases and the J segment 3 bases; nucleotides outside the gene matches: 2. The CDR3 sequence: CASRTGLNQPQHF. As DNA, the CDR3 is TGTGCCAGCAGGACAGGGCTCAATCAGCCCCAGCATTTT.

The V call is TRBV2, the J call TRBJ1-2; D is unclear. Germline CDR1 SNHLY, CDR2 FYNNEI. The V end was cut by 7 bases, the J end by 6 bases, with 12 bases between. This CDR3 is 12 amino acids long. Here the CDR3 reads CASKKGTHGYTF. CDR3 DNA: TGTGCCAGCAAGAAGGGAACACATGGCTACACCTTC.

This clonotype has at least ten counts. The V and J genes are TRBV20-1 and TRBJ1-2; TRBD1 agrees at 8 bases. Germline CDR1 is DFQATT and CDR2 is SNEGSKA (reference sequence). The CDR3 loop spans 14 amino acids. V was clipped by 3 bases and J by 5 bases; unmatched bases: 8. This CDR3 is CSARPDRADYGYTF. The CDR3 region has the DNA TGCAGTGCTAGGCCGGACAGGGCGGATTATGGCTACACCTTC.

This sequence joins TRBV28 and TRBJ2-1; 10 bases map to TRBD2. CDR3 length: 16 residues. Germline V gives CDR1 MDHEN, CDR2 SYDVKM. The V segment lost 2 bases and the J segment 5 bases; nucleotides outside the gene matches: 6. CDR3 sequence reads: CASSLLGLAANNEQFF. In DNA form, the CDR3 reads TGTGCCAGCAGTTTACTTGGACTAGCGGCTAACAATGAGCAGTTCTTC. Together with reference TRBV28 and TRBJ2-1, the CDR3 gives the full variable domain: DVKVTQSSRYLVKRTGEKVFLECVQDMDHENMFWYRQDPGLGLRLIYFSYDVKMKEKGDIPEGYSVSREKKERFSLILESASTNQTSMYLCASSLLGLAANNEQFFGPGTRLTVL.

This clonotype was counted only a few times. This chain links TRBV4-2 with TRBJ1-6; D is undetermined. Trimming shortened V by 0 bases and J by 7 bases, and 19 bases separated the two germline ends. The CDR3 runs to 18 residues. Per the germline V gene, CDR1 is LGHNA and CDR2 is YNFKEQ. CDR3 nucleotides: TGTGCCAGCAGCCAAGACTTCGGGCTCCGGAGCCCGAATTCACCCCTCCACTTT. As protein: CASSQDFGLRSPNSPLHF.

This clonotype occurred once. The chain links TRBV20-1 to TRBJ1-5; D remains unclear. Germline V gene sequence: CDR1 DFQATT, CDR2 SNEGSKA (reference sequence). The CDR3 extends over 15 amino acids. The germline V and J ends were trimmed by 3 bases and 5 bases, with 17 bases remaining between them. The CDR3 DNA sequence: TGCAGTGCTAGTATTTTAGGGAGTCTATATCAGCCCCAGCATTTT. Translating it yields CSASILGSLYQPQHF.